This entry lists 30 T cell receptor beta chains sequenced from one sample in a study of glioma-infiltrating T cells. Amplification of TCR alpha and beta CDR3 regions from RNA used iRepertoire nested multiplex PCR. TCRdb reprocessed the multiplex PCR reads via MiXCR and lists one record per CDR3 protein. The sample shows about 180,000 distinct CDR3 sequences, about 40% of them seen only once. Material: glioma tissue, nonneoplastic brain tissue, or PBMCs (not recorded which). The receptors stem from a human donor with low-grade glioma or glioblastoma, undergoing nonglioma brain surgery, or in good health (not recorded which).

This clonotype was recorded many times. CDR3 DNA sequence: TGTGCCAGCACTTTGACTCCGGGTAATGAGCAGTTCTTC. It yields the protein CASTLTPGNEQFF. V is TRBV14 and J is TRBJ2-1; D is unresolved. The ends were cut back, 7 bases at V and 7 bases at J, with 14 bases in the middle. The CDR3 spans 13 residues. Germline V gene data show CDR1 as SGHDN and CDR2 as FVKESK.

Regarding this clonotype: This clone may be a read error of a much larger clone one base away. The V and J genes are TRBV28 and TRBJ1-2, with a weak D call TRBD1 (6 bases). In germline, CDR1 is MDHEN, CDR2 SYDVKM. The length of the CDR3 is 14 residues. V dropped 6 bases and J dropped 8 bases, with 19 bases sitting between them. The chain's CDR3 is CASSPGQQGSGYTF. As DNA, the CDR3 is TGTGCCAGCAGCCCTGGCCAGCAGGGGAGCGGCTACACCTTC.

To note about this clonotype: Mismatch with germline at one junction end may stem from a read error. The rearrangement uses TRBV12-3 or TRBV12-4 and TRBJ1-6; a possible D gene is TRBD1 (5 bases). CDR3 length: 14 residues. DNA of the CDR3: TGTGCCAGCAGCTTGAAAAGGGGAGAATCACCCCCCCACTTT. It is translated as CASSLKRGESPPHF.

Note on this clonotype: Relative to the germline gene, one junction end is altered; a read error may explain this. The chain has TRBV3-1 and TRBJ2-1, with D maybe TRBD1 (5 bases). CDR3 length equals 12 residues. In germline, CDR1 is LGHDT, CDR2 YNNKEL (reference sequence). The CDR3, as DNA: TGTGGCAGCAGCCGGATAGGGGATGAGCAGTTCTTC. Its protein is CGSSRIGDEQFF.

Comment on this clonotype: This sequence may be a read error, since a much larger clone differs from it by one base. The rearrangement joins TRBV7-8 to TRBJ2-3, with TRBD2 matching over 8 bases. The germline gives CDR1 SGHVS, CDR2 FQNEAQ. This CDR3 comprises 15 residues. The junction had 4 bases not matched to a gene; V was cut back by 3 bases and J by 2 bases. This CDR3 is CASSLGGGLTDTQYF. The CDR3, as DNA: TGTGCCAGCAGCTTGGGCGGGGGGCTCACAGATACGCAGTATTTT.

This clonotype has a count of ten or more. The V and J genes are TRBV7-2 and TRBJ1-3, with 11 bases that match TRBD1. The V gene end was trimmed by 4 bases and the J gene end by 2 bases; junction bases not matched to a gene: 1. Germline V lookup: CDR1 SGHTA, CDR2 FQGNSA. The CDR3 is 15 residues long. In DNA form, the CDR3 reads TGTGCCAGCAGCTCGGGACAGGGGGCTGGAAACACCATATATTTT. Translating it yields CASSSGQGAGNTIYF.

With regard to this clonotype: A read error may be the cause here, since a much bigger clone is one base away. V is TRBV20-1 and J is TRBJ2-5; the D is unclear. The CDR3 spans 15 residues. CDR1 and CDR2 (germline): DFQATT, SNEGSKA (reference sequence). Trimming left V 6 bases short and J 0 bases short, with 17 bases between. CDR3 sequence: CSAHTSLTYQETQYF. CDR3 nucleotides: TGCAGTGCCCACACGTCCCTGACTTACCAAGAGACCCAGTACTTC.

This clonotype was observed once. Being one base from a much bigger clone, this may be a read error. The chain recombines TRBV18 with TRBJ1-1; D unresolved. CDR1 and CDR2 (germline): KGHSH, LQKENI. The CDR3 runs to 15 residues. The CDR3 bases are TGTGCCAGCTCACCATCAGCCTCCGTGAACACTGAAGCTTTATTT. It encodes CASSPSASVNTEALF.

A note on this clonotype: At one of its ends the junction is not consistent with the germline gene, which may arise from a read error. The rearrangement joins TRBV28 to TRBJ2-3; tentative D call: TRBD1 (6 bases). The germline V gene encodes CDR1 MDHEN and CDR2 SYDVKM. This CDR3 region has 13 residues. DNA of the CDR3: TGTGCCAGCAGTGCCAGGCCGACAGGTACGCAGTATTTT. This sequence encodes CASSARPTGTQYF. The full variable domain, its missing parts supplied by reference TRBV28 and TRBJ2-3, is DVKVTQSSRYLVKRTGEKVFLECVQDMDHENMFWYRQDPGLGLRLIYFSYDVKMKEKGDIPEGYSVSREKKERFSLILESASTNQTSMYLCASSARPTGTQYFGPGTRLTVL.

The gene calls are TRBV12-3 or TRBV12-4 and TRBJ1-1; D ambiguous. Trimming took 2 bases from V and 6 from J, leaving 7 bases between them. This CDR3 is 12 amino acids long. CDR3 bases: TGTGCCAGCAGTTTACCGGGGTCTGAAGCTTTCTTT. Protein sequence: CASSLPGSEAFF.

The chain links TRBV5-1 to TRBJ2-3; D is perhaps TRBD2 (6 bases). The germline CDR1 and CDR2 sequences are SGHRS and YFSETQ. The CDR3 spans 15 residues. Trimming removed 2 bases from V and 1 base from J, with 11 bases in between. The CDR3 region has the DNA TGCGCCAGCAGCTTTGACAAGCGGGGCACAGATACGCAGTATTTT. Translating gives CASSFDKRGTDTQYF.

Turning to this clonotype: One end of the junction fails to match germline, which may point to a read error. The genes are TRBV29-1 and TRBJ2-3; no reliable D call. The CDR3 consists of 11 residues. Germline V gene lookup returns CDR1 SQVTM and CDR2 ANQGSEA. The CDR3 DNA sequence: TGCAGCGTTGGACACACATATACGCAGTATTTT. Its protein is CSVGHTYTQYF.

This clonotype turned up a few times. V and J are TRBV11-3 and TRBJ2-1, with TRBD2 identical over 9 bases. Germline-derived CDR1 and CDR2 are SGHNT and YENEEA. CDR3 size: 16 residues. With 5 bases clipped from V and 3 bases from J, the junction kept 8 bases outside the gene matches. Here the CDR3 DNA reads TGTGCCAGCAGCCTTGAAGCGGGAGGCGACTACAATGAGCAGTTCTTC. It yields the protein CASSLEAGGDYNEQFF.

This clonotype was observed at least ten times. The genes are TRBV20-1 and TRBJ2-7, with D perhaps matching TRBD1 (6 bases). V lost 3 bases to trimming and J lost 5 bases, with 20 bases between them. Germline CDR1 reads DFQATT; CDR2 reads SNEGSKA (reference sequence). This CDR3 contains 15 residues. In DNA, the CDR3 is TGCAGTGCTAGCCGGGACACTCCCCCAGGCCACGAGCAGTACTTC. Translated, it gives CSASRDTPPGHEQYF.

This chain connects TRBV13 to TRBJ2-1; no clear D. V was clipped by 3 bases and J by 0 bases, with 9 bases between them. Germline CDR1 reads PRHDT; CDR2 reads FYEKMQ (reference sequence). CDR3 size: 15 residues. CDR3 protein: CASSFIWGSYNEQFF. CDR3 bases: TGTGCCAGCAGCTTCATCTGGGGCTCCTACAATGAGCAGTTCTTC.

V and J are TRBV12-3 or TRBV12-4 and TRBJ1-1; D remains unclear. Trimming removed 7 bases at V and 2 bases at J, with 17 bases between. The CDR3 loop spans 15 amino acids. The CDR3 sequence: CASTMGDFQNTEAFF. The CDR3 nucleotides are TGTGCCAGCACCATGGGAGACTTCCAAAACACTGAAGCTTTCTTT.

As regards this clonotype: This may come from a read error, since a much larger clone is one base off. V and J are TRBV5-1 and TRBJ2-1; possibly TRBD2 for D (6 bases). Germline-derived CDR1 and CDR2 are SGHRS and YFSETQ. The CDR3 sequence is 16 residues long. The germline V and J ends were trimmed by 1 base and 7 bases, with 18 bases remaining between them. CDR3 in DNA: TGCGCCAGCAGCTTGTCGGGCGGGATGACAGAGAATGAGCAGTTCTTC. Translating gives CASSLSGGMTENEQFF.

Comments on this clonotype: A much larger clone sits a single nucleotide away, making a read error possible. CDR3: CATSGPGQGANTQYF. For the CDR3, the DNA is TGTGCCACCAGTGGTCCGGGACAGGGGGCAAATACGCAGTATTTT. This chain connects TRBV6-2 or TRBV6-3 to TRBJ2-3; TRBD1 aligns across 12 bases. This CDR3 region has 15 residues. The germline V gene encodes CDR1 MNHEY and CDR2 SVGEGT.

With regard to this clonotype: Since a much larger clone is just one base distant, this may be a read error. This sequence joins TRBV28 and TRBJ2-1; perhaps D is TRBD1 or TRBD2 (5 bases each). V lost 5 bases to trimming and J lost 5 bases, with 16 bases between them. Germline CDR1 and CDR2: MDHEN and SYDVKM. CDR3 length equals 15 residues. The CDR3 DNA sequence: TGTGCCAGCAGTGGGGTAGAGGGGTCGAACAATGAGCAGTTCTTC. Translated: CASSGVEGSNNEQFF. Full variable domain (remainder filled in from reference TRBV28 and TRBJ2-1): DVKVTQSSRYLVKRTGEKVFLECVQDMDHENMFWYRQDPGLGLRLIYFSYDVKMKEKGDIPEGYSVSREKKERFSLILESASTNQTSMYLCASSGVEGSNNEQFFGPGTRLTVL.

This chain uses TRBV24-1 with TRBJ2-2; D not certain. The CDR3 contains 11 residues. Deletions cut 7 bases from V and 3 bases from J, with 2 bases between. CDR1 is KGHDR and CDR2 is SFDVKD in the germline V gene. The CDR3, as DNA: TGTGCCACCAGACACACCGGGGAGCTGTTTTTT. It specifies CATRHTGELFF.

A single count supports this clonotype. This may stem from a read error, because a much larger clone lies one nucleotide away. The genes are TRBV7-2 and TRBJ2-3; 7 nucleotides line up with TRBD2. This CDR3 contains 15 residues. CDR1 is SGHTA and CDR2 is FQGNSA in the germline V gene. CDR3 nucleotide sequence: TGTGCCGGCAGCTTGGGAGGGGCTGTCGGAGATACGCAGTATTTT. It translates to CAGSLGGAVGDTQYF.

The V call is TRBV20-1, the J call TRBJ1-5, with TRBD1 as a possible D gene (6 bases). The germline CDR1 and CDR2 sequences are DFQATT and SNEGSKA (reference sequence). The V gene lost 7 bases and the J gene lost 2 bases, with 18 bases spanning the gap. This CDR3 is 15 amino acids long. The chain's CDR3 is CSDRGGGEGNQPQHF. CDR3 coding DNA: TGCAGTGACCGGGGGGGGGGCGAAGGCAATCAGCCCCAGCATTTT.

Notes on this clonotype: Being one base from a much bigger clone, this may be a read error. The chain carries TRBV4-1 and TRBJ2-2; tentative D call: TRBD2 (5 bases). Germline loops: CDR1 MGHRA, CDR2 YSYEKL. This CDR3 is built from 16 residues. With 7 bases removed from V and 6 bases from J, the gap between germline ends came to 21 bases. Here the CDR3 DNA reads TGCGCCAGCATCCCCCTGAGCGGAGCCTTAGCCGGGGAGCTGTTTTTT. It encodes CASIPLSGALAGELFF.

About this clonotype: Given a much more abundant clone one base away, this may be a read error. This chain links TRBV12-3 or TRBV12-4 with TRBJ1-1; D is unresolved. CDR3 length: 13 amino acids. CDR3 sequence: CANSGIMNTEAFF. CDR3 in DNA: TGTGCCAACAGTGGAATCATGAACACTGAAGCTTTCTTT.

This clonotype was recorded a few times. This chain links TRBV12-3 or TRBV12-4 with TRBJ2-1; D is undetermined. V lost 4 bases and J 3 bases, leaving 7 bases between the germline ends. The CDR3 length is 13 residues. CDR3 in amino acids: CASSSSDYNEQFF. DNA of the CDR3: TGTGCCAGCAGTTCCTCCGACTACAATGAGCAGTTCTTC.

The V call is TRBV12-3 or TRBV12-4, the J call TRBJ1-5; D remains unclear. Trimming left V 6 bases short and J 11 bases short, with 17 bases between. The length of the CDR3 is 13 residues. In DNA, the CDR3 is TGTGCCAGCAGCTCGGACGGTCGAATAGCCCAGCATTTT. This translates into CASSSDGRIAQHF.

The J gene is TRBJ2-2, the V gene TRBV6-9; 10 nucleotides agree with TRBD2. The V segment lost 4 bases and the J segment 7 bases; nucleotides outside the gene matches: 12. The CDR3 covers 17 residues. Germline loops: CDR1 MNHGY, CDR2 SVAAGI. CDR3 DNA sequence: TGTGCCAGCAGTTGCAAAGCGGGAGGGCCCGGCAACGGGGAGCTGTTTTTT. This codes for CASSCKAGGPGNGELFF.

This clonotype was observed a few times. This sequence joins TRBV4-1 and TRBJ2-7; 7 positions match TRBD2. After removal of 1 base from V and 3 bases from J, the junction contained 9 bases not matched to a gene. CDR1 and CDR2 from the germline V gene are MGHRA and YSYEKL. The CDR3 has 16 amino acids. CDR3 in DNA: TGCGCCAGCAGCCAAGGGGGGAGAGCGGGACGCTACGAGCAGTACTTC. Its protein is CASSQGGRAGRYEQYF.

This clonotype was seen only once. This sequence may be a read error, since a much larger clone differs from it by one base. The CDR3 DNA reads as TGTGCCAGCCCTATTGTAGCGGCCCATTACGGGGAGCTGTTTTTT. Protein: CASPIVAAHYGELFF. V and J are TRBV7-2 and TRBJ2-2; TRBD2 might be the D (6 bases). This CDR3 is built from 15 residues. Trimming pared 8 bases from V and 7 bases from J, leaving 20 bases between. CDR1 and CDR2 (germline): SGHTA, FQGNSA. The full variable domain, with the rest looked up from reference TRBV7-2 and TRBJ2-2, is GAGVSQSPSNKVTEKGKDVELRCDPISGHTALYWYRQSLGQGLEFLIYFQGNSAPDKSGLPSDRFSAERTGGSVSTLTIQRTQQEDSAVYLCASPIVAAHYGELFFGEGSRLTVL.

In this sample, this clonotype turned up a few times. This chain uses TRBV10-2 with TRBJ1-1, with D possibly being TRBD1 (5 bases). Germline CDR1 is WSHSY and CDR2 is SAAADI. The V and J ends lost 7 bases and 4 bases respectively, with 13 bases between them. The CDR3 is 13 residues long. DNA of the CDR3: TGCGCCAGCACCCGGGGAAGGGGCACTGAAGCTTTCTTT. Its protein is CASTRGRGTEAFF.